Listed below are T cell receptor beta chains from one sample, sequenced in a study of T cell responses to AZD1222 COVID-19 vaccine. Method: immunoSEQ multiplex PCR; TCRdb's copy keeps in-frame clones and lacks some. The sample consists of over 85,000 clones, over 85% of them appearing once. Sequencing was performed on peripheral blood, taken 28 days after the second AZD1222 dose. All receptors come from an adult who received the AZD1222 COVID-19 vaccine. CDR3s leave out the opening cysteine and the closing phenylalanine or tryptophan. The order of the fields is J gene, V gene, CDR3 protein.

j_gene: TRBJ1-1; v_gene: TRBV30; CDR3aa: AWSNDRPLGTEAF
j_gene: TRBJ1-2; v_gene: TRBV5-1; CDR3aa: ASSPSIDNYGYT
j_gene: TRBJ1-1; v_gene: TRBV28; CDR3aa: ASRRALNTEAF
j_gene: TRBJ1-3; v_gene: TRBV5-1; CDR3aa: ASSGTAGNTIY
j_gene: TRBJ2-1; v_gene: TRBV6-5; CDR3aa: ASSSVTLAYNEQF
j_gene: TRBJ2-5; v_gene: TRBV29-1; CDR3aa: SVEGAETQY
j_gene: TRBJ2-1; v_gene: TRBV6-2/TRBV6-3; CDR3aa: ASSYRAGTPEQF
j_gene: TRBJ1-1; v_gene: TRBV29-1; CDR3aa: SVERTSNTEAF
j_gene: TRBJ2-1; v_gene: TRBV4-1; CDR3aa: ASSRLALRGNEQF
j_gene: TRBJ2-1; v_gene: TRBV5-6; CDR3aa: ASSLEGVTGIANEQF
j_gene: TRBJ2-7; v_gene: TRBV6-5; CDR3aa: ASSQRLAGAGEQY
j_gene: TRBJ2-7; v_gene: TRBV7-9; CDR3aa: ASSLSSSLAGDEQY
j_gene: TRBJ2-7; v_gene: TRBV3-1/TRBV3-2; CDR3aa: ASSQTRSGEQY